The 29 T cell receptor beta chains below were found in one sample sequenced in a study of CD8+CD57+ T cells in acquired aplastic anemia. Researchers used genomic DNA as the template to profile TCR beta VDJ and CDR3. TCRdb re-called the reads with MiXCR, one entry per CDR3 protein. The table includes about 190,000 distinct CDR3 sequences, roughly half detected once. The specimen was sorted CD4+, CD8+, or CD8+CD57+ T cells (not recorded which) from PBMCs. These receptors came from a human donor in good health, serving as a control.

This clonotype has only a few counts. The chain has TRBV2 and TRBJ2-3; 8 nucleotides agree with TRBD1. Trimming took 4 bases from V and 6 from J; bases not matched to a gene: 9. CDR1 and CDR2 (germline): SNHLY, FYNNEI. The CDR3 has 15 residues. As DNA, the CDR3 is TGTGCCAGCAGTGTGGGACAGGTCCAATGGGATACGCAGTATTTT. It encodes CASSVGQVQWDTQYF.

The genes are TRBV10-3 and TRBJ1-4, with D perhaps TRBD1 (5 bases). CDR3 length: 13 amino acids. Trimming left V 6 bases short and J 8 bases short, with 13 bases between. The germline V gene encodes CDR1 ENHRY and CDR2 SYGVKD. The CDR3 region has the DNA TGTGCCATCAGAGGGGAAGGTGAAGAAAAACTGTTTTTT. This encodes CAIRGEGEEKLFF.

V is TRBV6-2 or TRBV6-3 and J is TRBJ2-7; tentatively, D is TRBD1 (7 bases). V lost 2 bases and J 4 bases, leaving 30 bases between the germline ends. This CDR3 comprises 20 residues. Germline loops: CDR1 MNHEY, CDR2 SVGEGT. The CDR3 DNA reads as TGTGCCAGCAGTTACCGACAGGGATCGGGGGCCATGGAGTCATGGTACGAGCAGTACTTC. Residues: CASSYRQGSGAMESWYEQYF.

Turning to this clonotype: A much more abundant neighbour one base away suggests this may be a read error. V is TRBV2 and J is TRBJ2-7; 10 positions match TRBD1. The CDR3 is 15 amino acids. Germline V gives CDR1 SNHLY, CDR2 FYNNEI. The V segment lost 6 bases and the J segment 0 bases; nucleotides outside the gene matches: 5. CDR3 loop: CASRPGTGVSYEQYF. The CDR3 DNA is TGTGCCAGCAGGCCCGGGACAGGGGTCTCCTACGAGCAGTACTTC.

This clonotype was recorded at least ten times. The chain has TRBV6-6 and TRBJ2-7; the D gene is possibly TRBD2 (6 bases). CDR1 is MNHNY and CDR2 is SVGAGI in the germline V gene (reference sequence). The CDR3 loop spans 15 amino acids. The germline V and J ends were trimmed by 0 bases and 2 bases, with 11 bases remaining between them. The DNA of the CDR3 is TGTGCCAGCAGTTACTCATACGGGGAGGCCTACGAGCAGTACTTC. It codes for CASSYSYGEAYEQYF.

This clonotype has at least ten counts. The V and J genes are TRBV19 and TRBJ1-4; no reliable D call. CDR1 is LNHDA, CDR2 SQIVND, per germline (reference sequence). The CDR3 loop spans 15 amino acids. V dropped 1 base and J dropped 4 bases, with 10 bases sitting between them. CDR3 bases: TGTGCCAGTAGTATAGCGGCGAATCTTAATGAAAAACTGTTTTTT. It encodes CASSIAANLNEKLFF.

To note about this clonotype: The junction does not match germline at one end; this may be a read error. J is TRBJ1-2 and V is TRBV10-2; tentatively, D is TRBD1 (5 bases). The CDR3 spans 15 residues. CDR1 and CDR2 from the germline V gene are WSHSY and SAAADI. The CDR3 loop is CASSEIRQGDYGYTF. The DNA of the CDR3 is TGTGCCAGCAGTGAAATACGGCAGGGAGACTATGGCTACACCTTC.

The chain is built from TRBV10-3 and TRBJ2-1, with 16 bases aligning to TRBD2. V was pared by 6 bases and J by 3 bases, with 2 bases of the junction left unmatched. The germline gives CDR1 ENHRY, CDR2 SYGVKD. The CDR3 totals 16 residues. This chain's CDR3 is CAIRGLAGGGYNEQFF. DNA for the CDR3: TGTGCCATCAGGGGACTAGCGGGGGGGGGCTACAATGAGCAGTTCTTC.

V and J are TRBV9 and TRBJ1-4; 12 bases fit TRBD1. CDR3 length: 17 amino acids. Unmatched junction bases numbered 7, after V lost 0 bases and J lost 7 bases. The germline V gene encodes CDR1 SGDLS and CDR2 YYNGEE. The CDR3 sequence is CASSVGGQGAKFEKLFF. CDR3 bases: TGTGCCAGCAGCGTAGGGGGACAGGGGGCCAAATTTGAAAAACTGTTTTTT.

The gene calls are TRBV20-1 and TRBJ2-5, with 13 nucleotides matching TRBD2. V shed 5 bases and J 2 bases; nucleotides not matched to a gene: 2. Germline CDR1 and CDR2: DFQATT and SNEGSKA (reference sequence). This CDR3 has 14 amino acids. This CDR3 reads CSALTSGGQETQYF. The CDR3 DNA reads as TGCAGTGCTTTGACTAGCGGGGGGCAAGAGACCCAGTACTTC.

This clonotype was detected ten times or more. J is TRBJ2-1 and V is TRBV19, with 12 bases aligning to TRBD2. This CDR3 comprises 16 residues. Trimming took 5 bases from V and 6 from J; bases not matched to a gene: 8. Germline-derived CDR1 and CDR2 are LNHDA and SQIVND (reference sequence). The CDR3 spells CASSGRTSGVLNEQFF. CDR3 nucleotides: TGTGCCAGTAGTGGGCGGACTAGCGGGGTTCTCAATGAGCAGTTCTTC.

This clonotype was recorded many times. In DNA form, the CDR3 reads TGTGCCAGCACGCCTACGAGCTCCTACGAGCAGTACTTC. Translating it yields CASTPTSSYEQYF. This sequence joins TRBV25-1 and TRBJ2-7; D is unresolved. The CDR3 is 13 amino acids. Germline CDR1 reads MGHDK; CDR2 reads SYGVNS. Trimming cost V 7 bases and J 0 bases, with 10 bases left between them.

This clonotype was found many times. The genes are TRBV6-1 and TRBJ1-1, with D tentatively TRBD1 (6 bases). V was clipped by 0 bases and J by 8 bases, with 10 bases between them. Germline values: CDR1 MNHNS, CDR2 SASEGT. The length of the CDR3 is 13 residues. CDR3 sequence: CASSEASGQEAFF. DNA for the CDR3: TGTGCCAGCAGTGAAGCCTCCGGACAGGAAGCTTTCTTT.

The gene calls are TRBV25-1 and TRBJ2-2; 9 bases are shared with TRBD1. The junction had 4 bases not matched to a gene; V was cut back by 6 bases and J by 5 bases. Per the germline V gene, CDR1 is MGHDK and CDR2 is SYGVNS. The CDR3 runs 14 residues. Written as DNA, the CDR3 is TGTGCCAGCAGGGACAGGGGACTGACCGGGGAGCTGTTTTTT. Translated, it gives CASRDRGLTGELFF.

The chain couples TRBV25-1 to TRBJ1-6; D unresolved. The CDR3 is 14 amino acids. Trimming pared 0 bases from V and 9 bases from J, leaving 9 bases between. Germline V gene data show CDR1 as MGHDK and CDR2 as SYGVNS. This CDR3 is CASSEYNRVSPLHF. The CDR3 DNA reads as TGTGCCAGCAGTGAATATAACCGGGTTTCACCCCTCCACTTT.

This clonotype was observed many times. This chain links TRBV11-2 with TRBJ2-7, with D tentatively TRBD2 (5 bases). CDR3 length equals 14 residues. Trimming removed 3 bases from V and 3 bases from J, with 12 bases in between. Looked up from germline, CDR1 is SGHAT and CDR2 is FQNNGV. Here the CDR3 DNA reads TGTGCCAGCAGCTTGGGAGTGGAGGTCTACGAGCAGTACTTC. It specifies CASSLGVEVYEQYF.

This chain uses TRBV24-1 with TRBJ1-1; unclear D gene. With 3 bases removed from V and 0 bases from J, the gap between germline ends came to 10 bases. The CDR3 is made up of 15 amino acids. The germline V gene has CDR1 KGHDR and CDR2 SFDVKD. CDR3 DNA sequence: TGTGCCACCAGTGATCCCTCGGCTTTGAACACTGAAGCTTTCTTT. Amino acid sequence: CATSDPSALNTEAFF.

This clonotype was recorded many times. This chain links TRBV30 with TRBJ1-6; TRBD1 agrees at 7 bases. In germline, CDR1 is GTSNPN, CDR2 SVGIG (reference sequence). V gave up 5 bases and J gave up 7 bases; unmatched junction bases: 5. The CDR3 is 13 amino acids. CDR3 sequence reads: CAWGQDQNSPLHF. The CDR3 nucleotides read TGTGCCTGGGGACAGGATCAAAATTCACCCCTCCACTTT.

A word on this clonotype: The conserved closing phenylalanine or tryptophan is absent in this CDR3, likely reflecting a read error. This sequence joins TRBV19 and TRBJ1-5; weak D call: TRBD1 (6 bases). The CDR3 is 14 amino acids. Germline values: CDR1 LNHDA, CDR2 SQIVND (reference sequence). V was clipped by 10 bases and J by 1 base, with 14 bases between them. The CDR3 bases are TGTGCCACCAATTGGGGGGCCAGCAATCAGCCCCAGCATCTT. Its translation is CATNWGASNQPQHL.

This chain joins TRBV20-1 and TRBJ2-1; TRBD2 is a possible D gene (5 bases). There are 13 residues in the CDR3. V was clipped by 5 bases and J by 5 bases, with 13 bases between them. CDR1 is DFQATT and CDR2 is SNEGSKA in the germline V gene (reference sequence). In nucleotides, the CDR3 is TGCAGTGCTGGACCGATGAGGGACAATGAGCAGTTCTTC. Translation: CSAGPMRDNEQFF.

V usage is TRBV7-2 and J usage is TRBJ2-7; D call uncertain. V gave up 6 bases and J gave up 3 bases, with 18 bases separating them. CDR1 is SGHTA, CDR2 FQGNSA, per germline. CDR3 length: 15 amino acids. The CDR3, as DNA: TGTGCCAGCAGTTATTCCACCGGGCCCGTCTACGAGCAGTACTTC. This codes for CASSYSTGPVYEQYF.

This clonotype was detected many times. The chain joins TRBV5-1 to TRBJ2-5, with D tentatively TRBD1 or TRBD2 (5 bases each). The CDR3 loop spans 15 amino acids. CDR1 and CDR2 (germline): SGHRS, YFSETQ. The V end lost 2 bases, the J end lost 5 bases, and 16 bases lay between the germline ends. CDR3 coding DNA: TGCGCCAGCAGCTTAAACCCCGGGGCGCGGGAGACCCAGTACTTC. Its translation is CASSLNPGARETQYF.

V is TRBV9 and J is TRBJ2-2, with 7 bases fitting TRBD1. Per the germline V gene, CDR1 is SGDLS and CDR2 is YYNGEE. V trimming: 5 bases; J trimming: 4 bases; junction bases outside the gene matches: 2. CDR3 size: 13 residues. The DNA for the CDR3 is TGTGCCAGCAGACAGGGGCCCACCGGGGAGCTGTTTTTT. It translates to CASRQGPTGELFF.

Concerning this clonotype: One end of the junction is discordant with germline, which a read error may explain. The chain joins TRBV7-2 to TRBJ1-3; 8 bases match TRBD1. CDR1 and CDR2 (germline): SGHTA, FQGNSA. The CDR3 length is 16 residues. The CDR3 protein is CASIPTGGPPGDTIYF. In DNA, the CDR3 is TGTGCCAGCATTCCCACAGGGGGTCCCCCTGGAGACACCATATATTTT.

This clonotype has at least ten counts. The CDR3 region has the DNA TGTGCCAGCAGCTTATCGGCAGGCCCTAACTATGGCTACACCTTC. Its translation: CASSLSAGPNYGYTF. The V and J genes are TRBV7-8 and TRBJ1-2; D is ambiguous. Germline CDR1 reads SGHVS; CDR2 reads FQNEAQ. The CDR3 totals 15 residues. Trimming cost V 2 bases and J 0 bases, with 10 bases left between them.

As regards this clonotype: One end of the junction varies from germline; a read error may be responsible. V gene TRBV7-3 combines with J gene TRBJ2-1; 9 bases are a match to TRBD2. The CDR3 is 15 amino acids. The V gene's germline CDR1 is SGHTA and CDR2 FQGTGA. DNA of the CDR3: TGCGCCAGCAGCTTGGTCCTAGCGGGGATCAATGAGCAGTTCTTC. Translation: CASSLVLAGINEQFF.

This sequence joins TRBV9 and TRBJ2-5; TRBD2 matches at 10 bases. The germline CDR1 and CDR2 sequences are SGDLS and YYNGEE. CDR3 size: 15 residues. V lost 4 bases to trimming and J lost 5 bases; unmatched junction nucleotides: 8. The CDR3: CASSSGLARVETQYF. CDR3 DNA sequence: TGTGCCAGCAGCTCGGGACTAGCGAGAGTGGAGACCCAGTACTTC.

Written as DNA, the CDR3 is TGTGCCAGCAGCCCCCCGAATTGGGGGGGCGCCTACGAGCAGTACTTC. Protein sequence: CASSPPNWGGAYEQYF. The rearrangement links TRBV7-9 to TRBJ2-7; the D gene is possibly TRBD2 (7 bases). In germline, CDR1 is SEHNR, CDR2 FQNEAQ (reference sequence). There are 16 residues in the CDR3. Trimming shortened V by 5 bases and J by 2 bases, and 19 bases separated the two germline ends.

V and J are TRBV19 and TRBJ1-6, with a possible D match to TRBD1 (5 bases). Trimming took off 6 bases at V and 7 bases at J, with 10 bases between the two ends. This CDR3 is 13 amino acids long. In germline, CDR1 is LNHDA, CDR2 SQIVND (reference sequence). CDR3 amino acids: CASSMGENSPLHF. In DNA, the CDR3 is TGTGCCAGTAGCATGGGGGAAAATTCACCCCTCCACTTT.